A selection of T cell receptor beta chains follows, all from one sample in a study of identical twins. TCRdb passed the 5' RACE reads through MiXCR, listing each CDR3 protein once. Among more than 250,000 distinct CDR3 sequences listed, about 8.3% were seen once. The sample was also reused in another study, on yellow fever vaccine responses in identical twins.

Sample: memory (CD45RO+) T cells sorted from blood. The receptors here all came from a woman under 30 in good health. Both conserved end residues are part of each CDR3. The D gene is left open where the match is weak. Rows give clone size only sometimes, using once, few, many, or a class for an expanded clone.

CDR3 length: 15
J gene: TRBJ1-5
V gene: TRBV4-1
clone size: many
D gene: TRBD1
CDR3 protein: CASSQTGALNQPQHF
CDR3 DNA: TGCGCCAGCAGCCAGACAGGGGCCTTGAATCAGCCCCAGCATTTT

CDR3 length: 13
J gene: TRBJ1-5
V gene: TRBV6-1
clone size: .
D gene: .
CDR3 protein: CASSETRNQPQHF
CDR3 DNA: TGTGCCAGCAGTGAAACGAGGAATCAGCCCCAGCATTTT

CDR3 length: 13
J gene: TRBJ1-1
V gene: TRBV12-3/TRBV12-4
clone size: many
D gene: .
CDR3 protein: CASSLLENTEAFF
CDR3 DNA: TGTGCCAGCAGTTTGTTAGAGAACACTGAAGCTTTCTTT

CDR3 length: 14
J gene: TRBJ1-3
V gene: TRBV6-5
clone size: many
D gene: .
CDR3 protein: CASSYSGSGNTIYF
CDR3 DNA: TGTGCCAGCAGTTACTCGGGCTCTGGAAACACCATATATTTT

CDR3 length: 15
J gene: TRBJ2-1
V gene: TRBV20-1
clone size: .
D gene: .
CDR3 protein: CSANVVANLGDEQFF
CDR3 DNA: TGCAGTGCTAACGTCGTGGCCAACCTTGGTGATGAGCAGTTCTTC

CDR3 length: 15
J gene: TRBJ2-5
V gene: TRBV3-1
clone size: few
D gene: TRBD1
CDR3 protein: CASSRVRDSQETQYF
CDR3 DNA: TGTGCCAGCAGCCGCGTTCGGGACAGCCAAGAGACCCAGTACTTC

CDR3 length: 13
J gene: TRBJ1-5
V gene: TRBV5-1
clone size: many
D gene: .
CDR3 protein: CASSFDSNQPQHF
CDR3 DNA: TGCGCCAGCAGCTTCGATAGCAATCAGCCCCAGCATTTT

CDR3 length: 13
J gene: TRBJ2-7
V gene: TRBV10-3
clone size: .
D gene: .
CDR3 protein: CAISDRVEYEQYF
CDR3 DNA: TGTGCCATCAGTGACAGGGTTGAGTACGAGCAGTACTTC

CDR3 length: 12
J gene: TRBJ2-1
V gene: TRBV7-6
clone size: .
D gene: .
CDR3 protein: CASSPRGGGQFF
CDR3 DNA: TGTGCCAGCAGCCCTAGAGGGGGGGGGCAGTTCTTC

CDR3 length: 15
J gene: TRBJ2-7
V gene: TRBV5-6
clone size: once
D gene: TRBD1
CDR3 protein: CARSQPQGSWGEQYF
CDR3 DNA: TGTGCCAGAAGCCAACCACAGGGGTCTTGGGGAGAGCAGTACTTC

CDR3 length: 15
J gene: TRBJ2-1
V gene: TRBV19
clone size: once
D gene: TRBD2
CDR3 protein: CASSISSGSWNEQFF
CDR3 DNA: TGTGCCAGTAGTATTTCAAGCGGGAGCTGGAATGAGCAGTTCTTC

CDR3 length: 12
J gene: TRBJ2-4
V gene: TRBV6-6
clone size: many
D gene: .
CDR3 protein: CASKAGSAIQYF
CDR3 DNA: TGTGCGAGCAAGGCAGGGTCGGCTATTCAGTACTTC

CDR3 length: 17
J gene: TRBJ2-2
V gene: TRBV20-1
clone size: .
D gene: TRBD2
CDR3 protein: CSARGLAEGYKTGELFF
CDR3 DNA: TGCAGTGCTAGAGGACTAGCGGAAGGCTACAAGACCGGGGAGCTGTTTTTT